Listed below are T cell receptor beta chains from one sample, sequenced in a study of T cell responses to AZD1222 COVID-19 vaccine. The assay was immunoSEQ multiplex PCR, and TCRdb's table has in-frame clones only and misses some. The data contain approximately 100,000 clones, roughly 94% of them singletons. This material consisted of peripheral blood, taken on day 0 of AZD1222 vaccination. The receptors shown here come from an adult in good health. The CDR3 runs from the conserved cysteine through the conserved F or W. D genes are given only for firm matches. Clone size is not always given. Where it is, it says once, few, many or a class for expanded clones.

size: -; length: 15; V: TRBV3-1/TRBV3-2; D: TRBD2; J: TRBJ2-1; CDR3: CASSPPSGTYNEQFF; DNA: TGTGCCAGCAGCCCCCCTAGCGGGACCTACAATGAGCAGTTCTTC
size: -; length: 19; V: TRBV15; D: TRBD2; J: TRBJ2-3; CDR3: CATSRDLVSRRGSTDTQYF; DNA: TGTGCCACCAGCAGAGATCTAGTTTCTAGGCGGGGGAGCACAGATACGCAGTATTTT
size: -; length: 11; V: TRBV6-2/TRBV6-3; D: -; J: TRBJ2-3; CDR3: CASSSPYTQYF; DNA: TGTGCCAGCAGTTCCCCCTATACGCAGTATTTT
size: -; length: 14; V: TRBV2; D: -; J: TRBJ2-7; CDR3: CASTWGLQTYEQYF; DNA: TGTGCCAGCACTTGGGGATTACAGACCTACGAGCAGTACTTC
size: -; length: 16; V: TRBV28; D: -; J: TRBJ1-5; CDR3: CASSVQGSRGNQPQHF; DNA: TGTGCCAGCAGTGTGCAGGGTTCCCGGGGGAATCAGCCCCAGCATTTT
size: once; length: 13; V: TRBV7-2; D: -; J: TRBJ2-7; CDR3: CASSSKGGNEQYF; DNA: TGTGCCAGCAGCTCCAAAGGTGGGAACGAGCAGTACTTC
size: -; length: 13; V: TRBV5-1; D: -; J: TRBJ1-6; CDR3: CASSADSNSPLHF; DNA: TGCGCCAGCAGTGCAGATTCTAATTCACCCCTCCACTTT
size: -; length: 15; V: TRBV19; D: TRBD2; J: TRBJ2-7; CDR3: CASSIVLGLAYEQYF; DNA: TGTGCCAGTAGTATAGTGCTGGGACTAGCCTACGAGCAGTACTTC
size: -; length: 14; V: TRBV29-1; D: -; J: TRBJ1-1; CDR3: CSGISGPNTPEAFF; DNA: TGCAGCGGAATATCCGGGCCGAACACCCCCGAAGCTTTCTTT
size: once; length: 16; V: TRBV2; D: -; J: TRBJ1-4; CDR3: CASSLLSGGGREKLFF; DNA: TGTGCCAGCAGTCTCTTATCGGGAGGAGGTCGAGAAAAACTGTTTTTT
size: -; length: 15; V: TRBV28; D: -; J: TRBJ1-5; CDR3: CASSSISEGNQPQHF; DNA: TGTGCCAGCAGTTCTATCTCAGAGGGCAATCAGCCCCAGCATTTT
size: -; length: 14; V: TRBV18; D: -; J: TRBJ2-7; CDR3: CASSPVRGHYEQYF; DNA: TGTGCCAGCTCCCCTGTCAGAGGACACTACGAGCAGTACTTC
size: -; length: 15; V: TRBV21-1; D: -; J: TRBJ1-2; CDR3: CAWPRVEGRCCGYTF; DNA: TGTGCCTGGCCCCGGGTCGAGGGGCGGTGTTGTGGCTACACCTTC
size: -; length: 15; V: TRBV24-1; D: -; J: TRBJ2-2; CDR3: CATSDLRMTPGELFF; DNA: TGTGCCACCAGTGATTTACGGATGACGCCCGGGGAGCTGTTTTTT
size: -; length: 13; V: TRBV3-1/TRBV3-2; D: TRBD2; J: TRBJ2-7; CDR3: CASSLGTSGEQYF; DNA: TGTGCCAGCAGCCTCGGGACTAGCGGGGAGCAGTACTTC
size: -; length: 13; V: TRBV5-6; D: -; J: TRBJ1-2; CDR3: CASSLPRGDGYTF; DNA: TGTGCCAGCAGCTTACCCCGGGGGGATGGCTACACCTTC
size: -; length: 16; V: TRBV5-1; D: TRBD2; J: TRBJ2-1; CDR3: CASSRGTSGIYNEQFF; DNA: TGCGCCAGCAGCCGGGGGACTAGCGGGATCTACAATGAGCAGTTCTTC
size: -; length: 15; V: TRBV7-2; D: -; J: TRBJ1-3; CDR3: CASSRWGGEGNTIYF; DNA: TGTGCCAGCAGCCGTTGGGGGGGTGAAGGAAACACCATATATTTT
size: -; length: 15; V: TRBV28; D: TRBD1; J: TRBJ2-2; CDR3: CASTDTGENTGELFF; DNA: TGTGCCAGCACCGATACAGGGGAGAACACCGGGGAGCTGTTTTTT
size: -; length: 14; V: TRBV28; D: TRBD1; J: TRBJ2-3; CDR3: CASSLGQGPDTQYF; DNA: TGTGCCAGCAGTTTAGGACAGGGCCCAGATACGCAGTATTTT
size: -; length: 16; V: TRBV5-1; D: -; J: TRBJ2-1; CDR3: CASSLGYGGPYNEQFF; DNA: TGCGCCAGCAGCTTGGGTTATGGAGGACCCTACAATGAGCAGTTCTTC
size: -; length: 19; V: TRBV7-9; D: TRBD2; J: TRBJ2-2; CDR3: CASSWPGLSSGMGTGELFF; DNA: TGTGCCAGCAGCTGGCCCGGGCTTTCGAGCGGGATGGGGACCGGGGAGCTGTTTTTT
size: -; length: 13; V: TRBV9; D: -; J: TRBJ1-1; CDR3: CASSVHGNTEAFF; DNA: TGTGCCAGCAGCGTACATGGGAACACTGAAGCTTTCTTT
size: -; length: 13; V: TRBV27; D: TRBD1; J: TRBJ1-4; CDR3: CASGDRFNEKLFF; DNA: TGTGCCAGCGGGGACAGGTTTAATGAAAAACTGTTTTTT
size: -; length: 18; V: TRBV28; D: -; J: TRBJ2-4; CDR3: CASSSPGGTDLAKNIQYF; DNA: TGTGCCAGCAGTTCACCCGGAGGGACAGACCTAGCCAAAAACATTCAGTACTTC
size: -; length: 14; V: TRBV7-9; D: -; J: TRBJ1-5; CDR3: CASSLMAVNQPQHF; DNA: TGTGCCAGCAGCTTAATGGCAGTAAATCAGCCCCAGCATTTT
size: -; length: 14; V: TRBV5-1; D: -; J: TRBJ2-7; CDR3: CASSLGLDRYEQYF; DNA: TGCGCCAGCAGCTTGGGACTAGACAGGTACGAGCAGTACTTC
size: -; length: 15; V: TRBV7-2; D: -; J: TRBJ1-4; CDR3: CASSTPQGPNEKLFF; DNA: TGTGCCAGCAGCACCCCACAGGGTCCTAATGAAAAACTGTTTTTT
size: -; length: 17; V: TRBV7-6; D: -; J: TRBJ2-7; CDR3: CASSLQGSNPTSYEQYF; DNA: TGTGCCAGCAGCTTACAAGGTAGTAACCCCACCAGCTACGAGCAGTACTTC
size: -; length: 12; V: TRBV6-5; D: -; J: TRBJ1-1; CDR3: CASLGGYTEAFF; DNA: TGTGCCAGCCTCGGGGGGTACACTGAAGCTTTCTTT
size: -; length: 14; V: TRBV5-1; D: -; J: TRBJ1-6; CDR3: CASSQDSFNSPLHF; DNA: TGCGCCAGCAGTCAGGACAGCTTTAATTCACCCCTCCACTTT
size: -; length: 15; V: TRBV4-3; D: -; J: TRBJ2-7; CDR3: CASSRSGIGVYEQYF; DNA: TGCGCCAGCAGCCGTTCGGGGATTGGAGTCTACGAGCAGTACTTC
size: -; length: 14; V: TRBV6-2/TRBV6-3; D: -; J: TRBJ1-2; CDR3: CASSYGRVSYGYTF; DNA: TGTGCCAGCAGTTACGGCAGGGTGAGCTATGGCTACACCTTC
size: -; length: 14; V: TRBV2; D: TRBD1; J: TRBJ1-4; CDR3: CASSGDRVGGKLFF; DNA: TGTGCCAGCAGTGGAGACAGGGTGGGAGGAAAACTGTTTTTT
size: -; length: 15; V: TRBV19; D: -; J: TRBJ2-7; CDR3: CASSPGGEGLYEQYF; DNA: TGTGCCAGTAGCCCCGGTGGCGAGGGACTCTACGAGCAGTACTTC
size: -; length: 15; V: TRBV11-1; D: -; J: TRBJ2-7; CDR3: CASSLVAGSSYEQYF; DNA: TGTGCCAGCAGCTTAGTGGCAGGCAGCTCCTACGAGCAGTACTTC
size: once; length: 17; V: TRBV5-1; D: TRBD2; J: TRBJ2-3; CDR3: CASSLNPGLAGGDTQYF; DNA: TGCGCCAGCAGCTTGAACCCGGGACTAGCGGGGGGAGATACGCAGTATTTT
size: -; length: 16; V: TRBV28; D: TRBD1; J: TRBJ1-5; CDR3: CASRLRYRGMNQPQHF; DNA: TGTGCCAGCAGACTGCGATACAGGGGAATGAATCAGCCCCAGCATTTT
size: -; length: 13; V: TRBV27; D: -; J: TRBJ2-1; CDR3: CASSIELANEQFF; DNA: TGTGCCAGCAGTATTGAACTAGCTAATGAGCAGTTCTTC
size: -; length: 13; V: TRBV7-2; D: -; J: TRBJ2-7; CDR3: CASARARGYEQYF; DNA: TGTGCCAGTGCGCGAGCGCGCGGCTACGAGCAGTACTTC
size: -; length: 16; V: TRBV7-6; D: -; J: TRBJ2-2; CDR3: CASSLYGTLNTGELFF; DNA: TGTGCCAGCAGCTTGTACGGGACTCTAAACACCGGGGAGCTGTTTTTT
size: -; length: 16; V: TRBV5-5; D: -; J: TRBJ2-7; CDR3: CASSSKAGTTGYEQYF; DNA: TGTGCCAGCAGCTCAAAGGCTGGGACAACGGGCTACGAGCAGTACTTC
size: -; length: 16; V: TRBV3-1/TRBV3-2; D: -; J: TRBJ1-2; CDR3: CASSGWYQTEELGYTF; DNA: TGTGCCAGCAGCGGTTGGTATCAGACAGAAGAGCTTGGCTACACCTTC
size: -; length: 12; V: TRBV28; D: -; J: TRBJ1-5; CDR3: CATGDERKPQHF; DNA: TGTGCCACCGGGGACGAGAGGAAGCCCCAGCATTTT
size: -; length: 14; V: TRBV2; D: -; J: TRBJ1-1; CDR3: CASSDGATNTEAFF; DNA: TGTGCCAGCAGTGATGGGGCTACGAACACTGAAGCTTTCTTT
size: few; length: 13; V: TRBV14; D: -; J: TRBJ2-2; CDR3: CASSPRVTGELFF; DNA: TGTGCCAGCAGCCCGCGGGTCACCGGGGAGCTGTTTTTT
size: -; length: 13; V: TRBV6-5; D: -; J: TRBJ1-1; CDR3: CASSLQMNTEAFF; DNA: TGTGCCAGCAGTCTACAGATGAACACTGAAGCTTTCTTT
size: few; length: 14; V: TRBV27; D: -; J: TRBJ2-7; CDR3: CASSPRQVGYEQYF; DNA: TGTGCCAGCAGTCCCAGACAGGTTGGTTACGAGCAGTACTTC
size: -; length: 17; V: TRBV18; D: TRBD1; J: TRBJ2-7; CDR3: CASSPPGASRGSYEQYF; DNA: TGTGCCAGCTCACCACCAGGGGCTAGCAGGGGGTCCTACGAGCAGTACTTC
size: -; length: 13; V: TRBV7-2; D: -; J: TRBJ2-3; CDR3: CASSTDYGDTQYF; DNA: TGTGCCAGCAGCACGGACTACGGGGATACGCAGTATTTT
size: -; length: 17; V: TRBV10-3; D: TRBD2; J: TRBJ2-2; CDR3: CAISKGLAGGLGGELFF; DNA: TGTGCCATCAGTAAGGGACTAGCGGGAGGCCTGGGCGGGGAGCTGTTTTTT
size: -; length: 13; V: TRBV5-1; D: -; J: TRBJ2-5; CDR3: CASSSPGPETQYF; DNA: TGCGCCAGCAGCTCCCCGGGTCCGGAGACCCAGTACTTC
size: -; length: 18; V: TRBV10-1; D: -; J: TRBJ2-6; CDR3: CALEFRGGSKSGANVLTF; DNA: TGCGCCCTTGAGTTTAGGGGGGGGTCGAAATCTGGGGCCAACGTCCTGACTTTC